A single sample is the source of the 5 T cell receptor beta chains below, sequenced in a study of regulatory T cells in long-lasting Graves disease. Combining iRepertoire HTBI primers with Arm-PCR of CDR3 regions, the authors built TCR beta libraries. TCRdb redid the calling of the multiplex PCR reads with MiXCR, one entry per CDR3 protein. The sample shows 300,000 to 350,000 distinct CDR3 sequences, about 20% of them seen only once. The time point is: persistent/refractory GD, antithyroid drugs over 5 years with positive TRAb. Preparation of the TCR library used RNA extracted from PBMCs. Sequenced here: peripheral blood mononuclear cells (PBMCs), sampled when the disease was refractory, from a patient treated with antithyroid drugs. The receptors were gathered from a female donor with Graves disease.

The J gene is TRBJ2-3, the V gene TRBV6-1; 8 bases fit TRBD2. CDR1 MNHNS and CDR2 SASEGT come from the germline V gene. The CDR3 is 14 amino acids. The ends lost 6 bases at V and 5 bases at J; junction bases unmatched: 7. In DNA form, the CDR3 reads TGTGCCAGCAGCCAGCGGGAGCGGATAGATACGCAGTATTTT. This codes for CASSQRERIDTQYF.

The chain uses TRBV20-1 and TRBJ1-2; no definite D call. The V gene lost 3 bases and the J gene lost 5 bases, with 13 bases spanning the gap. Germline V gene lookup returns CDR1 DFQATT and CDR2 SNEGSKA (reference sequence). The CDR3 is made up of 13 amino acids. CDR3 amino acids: CSASPGPMYGYTF. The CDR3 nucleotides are TGCAGTGCTAGCCCCGGGCCGATGTATGGCTACACCTTC.

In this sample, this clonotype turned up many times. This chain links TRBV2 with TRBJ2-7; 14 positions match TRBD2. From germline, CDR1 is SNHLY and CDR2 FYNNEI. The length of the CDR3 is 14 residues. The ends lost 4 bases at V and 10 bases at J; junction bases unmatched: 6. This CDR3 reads CASSGGLAGVGQYF. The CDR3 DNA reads TGTGCCAGCAGTGGGGGACTAGCGGGAGTGGGCCAGTACTTC.

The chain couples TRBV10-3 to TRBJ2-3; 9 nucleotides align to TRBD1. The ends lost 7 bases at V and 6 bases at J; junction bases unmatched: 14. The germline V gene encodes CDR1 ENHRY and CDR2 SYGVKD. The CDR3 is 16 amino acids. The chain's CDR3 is CAITMNDRGSQDTQYF. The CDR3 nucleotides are TGTGCCATCACCATGAACGACAGGGGGTCACAGGATACGCAGTATTTT.

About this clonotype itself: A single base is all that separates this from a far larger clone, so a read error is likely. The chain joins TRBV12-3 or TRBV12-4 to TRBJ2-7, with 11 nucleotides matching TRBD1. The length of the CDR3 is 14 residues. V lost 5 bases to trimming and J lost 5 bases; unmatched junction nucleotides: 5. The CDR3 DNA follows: TGTGCCAGCAGTACCGGGACAGGGGGTGACGAGCAGTACTTC. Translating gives CASSTGTGGDEQYF.